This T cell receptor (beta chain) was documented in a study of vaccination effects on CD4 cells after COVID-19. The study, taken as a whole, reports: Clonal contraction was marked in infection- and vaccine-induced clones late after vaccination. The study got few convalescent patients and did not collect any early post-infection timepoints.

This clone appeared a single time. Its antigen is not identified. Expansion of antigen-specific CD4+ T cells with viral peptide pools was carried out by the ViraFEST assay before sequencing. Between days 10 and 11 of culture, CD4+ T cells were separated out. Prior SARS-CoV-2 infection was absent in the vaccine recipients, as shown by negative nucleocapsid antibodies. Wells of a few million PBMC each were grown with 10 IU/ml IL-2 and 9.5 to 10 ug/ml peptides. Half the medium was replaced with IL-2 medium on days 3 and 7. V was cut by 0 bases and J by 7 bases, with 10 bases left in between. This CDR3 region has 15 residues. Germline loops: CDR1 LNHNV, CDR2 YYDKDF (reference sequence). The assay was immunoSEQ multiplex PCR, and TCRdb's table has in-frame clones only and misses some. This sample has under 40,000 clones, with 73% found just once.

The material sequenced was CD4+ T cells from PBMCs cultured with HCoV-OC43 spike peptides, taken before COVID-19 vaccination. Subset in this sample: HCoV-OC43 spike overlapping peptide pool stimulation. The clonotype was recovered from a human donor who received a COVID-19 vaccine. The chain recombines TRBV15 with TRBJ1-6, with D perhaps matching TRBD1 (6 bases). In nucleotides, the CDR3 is TGTGCCACCAGCAGAGATACCCAGGGGAATTCACCCCTCCACTTT. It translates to CATSRDTQGNSPLHF.